This passage covers 8 T cell receptor beta chains from one sample sequenced in a study of T-cell reconstitution after alpha-beta-depleted transplantation in children (dated by TCRdb to about 2016). The treatment or condition label for this specimen denotes: allogeneic hematopoietic cell transplantation with graft depleted of TCRalphabeta T cells and CD19 B cells. To prepare the library, PCR was applied. Sequenced on an Illumina HiSeq 2500. TCR libraries were prepared with molecular barcoding, using unique molecular identifiers to normalize TCRbeta repertoire quantification. TCRdb's own reprocessing of the public reads used fastp at Q25 and MiXCR and kept productive beta chains. Duplicate CDR3 protein sequences are folded into a single record with the most common DNA and genes. Across this sample there are about a million distinct CDR3 sequences, with roughly 29% seen only once. Jointly, the top ten make up about 28% of the sample.

The material was PBMCs, mostly from graft donor cells, obtained 360 days after TCRalphabeta/CD19-depleted stem cell transplant. The receptors derive from a boy in the first two years of life who had a stem cell transplant for SCID, so the T cells may come from the graft donor.

The chain carries TRBV29-1 and TRBJ2-2; either TRBD1 or TRBD2 may fit D (5 bases each). Germline V gene sequence: CDR1 SQVTM, CDR2 ANQGSEA. CDR3 length: 13 residues. The V gene lost 6 bases and the J gene lost 8 bases, with 16 bases spanning the gap. CDR3 nucleotides: TGCAGCGTCCAGGGACGGAGAGGGGGGGAGCTGTTTTTT. Amino acid sequence: CSVQGRRGGELFF.

In DNA, the CDR3 is TGCAGTGCTGCCAGGACAGGCCCGAACACTGAAGCTTTCTTT. Protein sequence: CSAARTGPNTEAFF. The V and J genes are TRBV20-1 and TRBJ1-1, with 7 bases fitting TRBD1. The V gene end was trimmed by 5 bases and the J gene end by 1 base; junction bases not matched to a gene: 7. Germline V gene data show CDR1 as DFQATT and CDR2 as SNEGSKA (reference sequence). The length of the CDR3 is 14 residues.

V usage is TRBV18 and J usage is TRBJ2-1, with TRBD1 matching 7 bases. The trim removed 2 bases at V and 2 bases at J, leaving 6 bases unmatched. From germline, CDR1 is KGHSH and CDR2 LQKENI. This CDR3 has 16 amino acids. This chain's CDR3 is CASSPVFQGAYNEQFF. In DNA, the CDR3 is TGTGCCAGCTCACCAGTTTTTCAGGGGGCCTACAATGAGCAGTTCTTC.

This clonotype has a count of ten or more. The rearrangement joins TRBV12-3 or TRBV12-4 to TRBJ2-1; D gene ambiguous. Trimming took off 5 bases at V and 8 bases at J, with 13 bases between the two ends. This CDR3 is built from 13 residues. In DNA, the CDR3 is TGTGCCAGCAGTCTCGAGGCATACCATGAGCAGTTCTTC. Encoded protein: CASSLEAYHEQFF.

This clonotype was counted a few times. The chain employs TRBV4-1 and TRBJ2-5; possibly TRBD1 or TRBD2 for D (5 bases each). V gave up 0 bases and J gave up 5 bases, with 10 bases separating them. The CDR3 covers 14 residues. Germline V CDR1 and CDR2: MGHRA, YSYEKL. The chain's CDR3 is CASSQDPGRETQYF. In nucleotides, the CDR3 is TGCGCCAGCAGCCAAGATCCGGGACGGGAGACCCAGTACTTC.

CDR3 protein: CAISDGGARETQYF. In nucleotides, the CDR3 is TGTGCCATCAGTGACGGGGGGGCCCGGGAGACCCAGTACTTC. This chain connects TRBV10-3 to TRBJ2-5; 8 bases are a match to TRBD2. Per germline, CDR1 ENHRY and CDR2 SYGVKD. There are 14 residues in the CDR3. The V and J ends lost 3 bases and 5 bases, in that order; junction bases with no gene match: 5.

This chain links TRBV20-1 with TRBJ2-7, with TRBD2 as a possible D gene (6 bases). Germline CDR1 DFQATT, CDR2 SNEGSKA (reference sequence). The CDR3 has 13 amino acids. V lost 3 bases and J 6 bases, leaving 15 bases between the germline ends. The CDR3: CSARVRGIREQYF. The CDR3 bases are TGCAGTGCTAGGGTTCGGGGGATTCGCGAGCAGTACTTC.

This clonotype was found a few times. This chain connects TRBV10-3 to TRBJ1-5; 12 nucleotides line up with TRBD1. The V gene's germline CDR1 is ENHRY and CDR2 SYGVKD. V lost 8 bases, J lost 4 bases, and 6 bases stayed unmatched. The CDR3 sequence is 15 residues long. The CDR3 bases are TGTGCCATCGGGACAGGGGGCGCGGGGAATCAGCCCCAGCATTTT. Residues: CAIGTGGAGNQPQHF.